A selection of T cell receptor beta chains follows, all from one sample in a study of identical twins. MiXCR, applied by TCRdb to the 5' RACE reads, yields one record per CDR3 protein. The sample consists of approximately 490,000 distinct CDR3 sequences, around 24% of them appearing once. These same records also appear under a second study, on yellow fever vaccine responses in identical twins.

The sequenced sample consisted of CD4+ T cells sorted from blood. The receptors here all came from a woman aged 18-29 years in good health. CDR3s include the opening cysteine and the closing phenylalanine or tryptophan. The order of the fields is clone size, D gene, V gene, J gene, CDR3 DNA, CDR3 protein. D genes are given only for firm matches. Clone size is given for some rows only: seen once, a few or many times, or a class if the clone is expanded.

clone_size: few
d_call: .
v_call: TRBV5-4
j_call: TRBJ1-6
cdr3_nt: TGTGCCAGCAGCCCCGGGGGTGAGGTTTCCTATAATTCACCCCTCCACTTT
cdr3_aa: CASSPGGEVSYNSPLHF

clone_size: .
d_call: .
v_call: TRBV5-1
j_call: TRBJ1-5
cdr3_nt: TGCGCCAGCAGCTTGGCGGGGGTTGATCAGCCCCAGCATTTT
cdr3_aa: CASSLAGVDQPQHF

clone_size: .
d_call: .
v_call: TRBV11-2
j_call: TRBJ2-3
cdr3_nt: TGTGCCAGCAGCTTAGACCGGGTAGCGGCCAACACAGATACGCAGTATTTT
cdr3_aa: CASSLDRVAANTDTQYF

clone_size: few
d_call: TRBD2
v_call: TRBV2
j_call: TRBJ2-7
cdr3_nt: TGTGCCAGCAGTGAACGGGCTAGCGGGGCCTACGAGCAGTACTTC
cdr3_aa: CASSERASGAYEQYF

clone_size: .
d_call: .
v_call: TRBV28
j_call: TRBJ2-7
cdr3_nt: TGTGCCAGCAGTTTATCAAGGGGCAGGGACTACGAGCAGTACTTC
cdr3_aa: CASSLSRGRDYEQYF

clone_size: .
d_call: TRBD1
v_call: TRBV4-2
j_call: TRBJ2-5
cdr3_nt: TGTGCCAGCAGCCAAGTCCCCAAGACGGACAGGGGGCGGGAGACCCAGTACTTC
cdr3_aa: CASSQVPKTDRGRETQYF

clone_size: few
d_call: TRBD2
v_call: TRBV12-3/TRBV12-4
j_call: TRBJ2-1
cdr3_nt: TGTGCCAGCAGTCTCGGACTAGCGTCGGTCAATGAGCAGTTCTTC
cdr3_aa: CASSLGLASVNEQFF

clone_size: .
d_call: .
v_call: TRBV20-1
j_call: TRBJ2-3
cdr3_nt: TGCAGTGCTAGTCTAAGGGGGGGCCGCACAGATACGCAGTATTTT
cdr3_aa: CSASLRGGRTDTQYF

clone_size: .
d_call: TRBD2
v_call: TRBV25-1
j_call: TRBJ2-1
cdr3_nt: TGTGCCAGCAGTGATCAGGGTGGGAGGGGCAATGAGCAGTTCTTC
cdr3_aa: CASSDQGGRGNEQFF

clone_size: few
d_call: .
v_call: TRBV10-3
j_call: TRBJ1-1
cdr3_nt: TGTGCCATCAGTCCAACAGGGTTGGACACTGAAGCTTTCTTT
cdr3_aa: CAISPTGLDTEAFF

clone_size: .
d_call: TRBD2
v_call: TRBV20-1
j_call: TRBJ2-3
cdr3_nt: TGCAGTGCTGGGGGAGGGAGGGCCCTCGATACGCAGTATTTT
cdr3_aa: CSAGGGRALDTQYF

clone_size: .
d_call: TRBD2
v_call: TRBV20-1
j_call: TRBJ2-5
cdr3_nt: TGCAGTGCTAGAGATGGGCTAGCGGGGAACCAAGAGACCCAGTACTTC
cdr3_aa: CSARDGLAGNQETQYF

clone_size: .
d_call: TRBD2
v_call: TRBV28
j_call: TRBJ2-1
cdr3_nt: TGTGCCAGCAGTCTCCCTGGGGGAGGGCCGGATGAGCAGTTCTTC
cdr3_aa: CASSLPGGGPDEQFF

clone_size: few
d_call: .
v_call: TRBV28
j_call: TRBJ2-3
cdr3_nt: TGTGCCAGCAGTTCTCCCAACCTATCAGATACGCAGTATTTT
cdr3_aa: CASSSPNLSDTQYF

clone_size: .
d_call: .
v_call: TRBV14
j_call: TRBJ2-1
cdr3_nt: TGTGCCAGCAGCTACGGGGGCCGCCGGGGCAATGAGCAGTTCTTC
cdr3_aa: CASSYGGRRGNEQFF

clone_size: few
d_call: .
v_call: TRBV29-1
j_call: TRBJ2-5
cdr3_nt: TGCAGCGTTGAACCCAGGGAATCTCCTCAAGAGACCCAGTACTTC
cdr3_aa: CSVEPRESPQETQYF

clone_size: few
d_call: .
v_call: TRBV3-1
j_call: TRBJ1-5
cdr3_nt: TGTGCCAGCAGCCAAGATTCCACTAATCAGCCCCAGCATTTT
cdr3_aa: CASSQDSTNQPQHF

clone_size: few
d_call: .
v_call: TRBV5-1
j_call: TRBJ1-2
cdr3_nt: TGCGCCAGCAGCTTGGGGGACACGAAGGGCTACACCTTC
cdr3_aa: CASSLGDTKGYTF

clone_size: few
d_call: .
v_call: TRBV10-3
j_call: TRBJ2-3
cdr3_nt: TGTGCCATCAGTGAGTCGAAGTACCCGAAATTT
cdr3_aa: CAISESKYPKF

clone_size: .
d_call: TRBD2
v_call: TRBV4-1
j_call: TRBJ2-1
cdr3_nt: TGCGCCAGCAGCCAAGTGGAATCAGGAGCGGGACGCAATGAGCAGTTCTTC
cdr3_aa: CASSQVESGAGRNEQFF

clone_size: .
d_call: TRBD2
v_call: TRBV6-1
j_call: TRBJ2-5
cdr3_nt: TGTGCCAGCACTCAAGGGTTAGCGGGGTTGACCCAGTACTTC
cdr3_aa: CASTQGLAGLTQYF

clone_size: .
d_call: TRBD2
v_call: TRBV12-3/TRBV12-4
j_call: TRBJ2-1
cdr3_nt: TGTGCCAGCAGTTTAAGGCTAGCGGGAATCAATGAGCAGTTCTTC
cdr3_aa: CASSLRLAGINEQFF

clone_size: .
d_call: .
v_call: TRBV19
j_call: TRBJ2-5
cdr3_nt: TGTGCCAGTAGTACATCTCGGGCGCAGGGCGGGGAGACCCAGTACTTC
cdr3_aa: CASSTSRAQGGETQYF

clone_size: .
d_call: .
v_call: TRBV21-1
j_call: TRBJ1-5
cdr3_nt: TGTGCCAGCAGCAAAGTCCGCGGTCATCGCCAGGGCAATCAGCCCCAGCATTTT
cdr3_aa: CASSKVRGHRQGNQPQHF

clone_size: .
d_call: .
v_call: TRBV6-5
j_call: TRBJ2-5
cdr3_nt: TGTGCCAGCAGTTACCACTCACAGGTGACCCAGTACTTC
cdr3_aa: CASSYHSQVTQYF

clone_size: few
d_call: TRBD1
v_call: TRBV9
j_call: TRBJ1-2
cdr3_nt: TGTGCCAGCAGCGGACTGGGACAGCACTATGGCTACACCTTC
cdr3_aa: CASSGLGQHYGYTF

clone_size: few
d_call: .
v_call: TRBV4-1
j_call: TRBJ1-1
cdr3_nt: TGCGCCAGCAGCCAGATCGGGACACAGAACACTGAAGCTTTCTTT
cdr3_aa: CASSQIGTQNTEAFF

clone_size: .
d_call: TRBD1
v_call: TRBV6-1
j_call: TRBJ1-2
cdr3_nt: TGTGCCAGCAGTGAAGCGCTGACAGGGGCGGAGTATAGCTATGGCTACACCTTC
cdr3_aa: CASSEALTGAEYSYGYTF

clone_size: .
d_call: .
v_call: TRBV19
j_call: TRBJ1-2
cdr3_nt: TGTGCCAGTAGTCAGGGCAACTACTATGGCTACACCTTC
cdr3_aa: CASSQGNYYGYTF

clone_size: .
d_call: TRBD2
v_call: TRBV6-1
j_call: TRBJ2-7
cdr3_nt: TGTGCCAGCAGTGAGTATGCGGGAGGCGCCTACGAGCAGTACTTC
cdr3_aa: CASSEYAGGAYEQYF

clone_size: .
d_call: .
v_call: TRBV7-9
j_call: TRBJ2-7
cdr3_nt: TGTGCCAGCAGCTCCACGGACCTTGGATTCTACGAGCAGTACTTC
cdr3_aa: CASSSTDLGFYEQYF

clone_size: few
d_call: TRBD2
v_call: TRBV11-3
j_call: TRBJ2-1
cdr3_nt: TGTGCCAGCAGCCCCCCACTAGCGGGAGGGGTGAATGAGCAGTTCTTC
cdr3_aa: CASSPPLAGGVNEQFF

clone_size: many
d_call: .
v_call: TRBV12-3/TRBV12-4
j_call: TRBJ2-1
cdr3_nt: TGTGCCAGCACCCTCGGTTGGGGCGGGGATGAGCAGTTCTTC
cdr3_aa: CASTLGWGGDEQFF

clone_size: .
d_call: TRBD1
v_call: TRBV3-1
j_call: TRBJ1-1
cdr3_nt: TGTGCCAGCAGCCTCAGGGGGGGGATCACTGAAGCTTTCTTT
cdr3_aa: CASSLRGGITEAFF

clone_size: .
d_call: .
v_call: TRBV19
j_call: TRBJ2-3
cdr3_nt: TGTGCCAGTAGTGGGGGACAACACACAGATACGCAGTATTTT
cdr3_aa: CASSGGQHTDTQYF

clone_size: .
d_call: .
v_call: TRBV7-9
j_call: TRBJ2-1
cdr3_nt: TGTGCCAGCAGCCCGCCAGGCGGGGAATACAATGAGCAGTTCTTC
cdr3_aa: CASSPPGGEYNEQFF

clone_size: few
d_call: TRBD2
v_call: TRBV5-1
j_call: TRBJ2-1
cdr3_nt: TGCGCCAGCAGCTTGGCCATACGGCTAGCGGGAGCGGATGAGCAGTTCTTC
cdr3_aa: CASSLAIRLAGADEQFF

clone_size: .
d_call: .
v_call: TRBV3-1
j_call: TRBJ2-7
cdr3_nt: TGTGCCAGCAGCCAAGGCGCGGGGGCCTCACCCTACGAGCAGTACTTC
cdr3_aa: CASSQGAGASPYEQYF

clone_size: few
d_call: .
v_call: TRBV5-4
j_call: TRBJ2-1
cdr3_nt: TGTGCCAGCAGCCGTGGCGGGGTCTCCTACAATGAGCAGTTCTTC
cdr3_aa: CASSRGGVSYNEQFF

clone_size: few
d_call: .
v_call: TRBV20-1
j_call: TRBJ2-3
cdr3_nt: TGCAGTGCCCGCCGTTCATTAGACACAGATACGCAGTATTTT
cdr3_aa: CSARRSLDTDTQYF

clone_size: .
d_call: .
v_call: TRBV28
j_call: TRBJ1-2
cdr3_nt: TGTGCCAGCAGTTCCATCCGCAGCAACTATGGCTACACCTTC
cdr3_aa: CASSSIRSNYGYTF

clone_size: .
d_call: TRBD2
v_call: TRBV28
j_call: TRBJ2-1
cdr3_nt: TGTGCCAGCAGAACGTCTAGCGGGGGGCGCTACAATGAGCAGTTCTTC
cdr3_aa: CASRTSSGGRYNEQFF

clone_size: few
d_call: TRBD2
v_call: TRBV11-2
j_call: TRBJ2-2
cdr3_nt: TGTGCCAGCAGCTTAGTCCCTAGCGGGGGAGCCCTAAGGGCCGGGGAGCTGTTTTTT
cdr3_aa: CASSLVPSGGALRAGELFF

clone_size: .
d_call: .
v_call: TRBV6-6
j_call: TRBJ1-1
cdr3_nt: TGTGCCAGCAGCCTGGAGATCTTGACTGAAGCTTTCTTT
cdr3_aa: CASSLEILTEAFF

clone_size: .
d_call: .
v_call: TRBV2
j_call: TRBJ2-7
cdr3_nt: TGTGCCAGCAGTTCCTGGACTTCAACCTACGAGCAGTACTTC
cdr3_aa: CASSSWTSTYEQYF

clone_size: few
d_call: TRBD2
v_call: TRBV24-1
j_call: TRBJ2-2
cdr3_nt: TGTGCCACCATGGGTGAGCGGGGAAACACCGGGGAGCTGTTTTTT
cdr3_aa: CATMGERGNTGELFF

clone_size: few
d_call: TRBD2
v_call: TRBV4-1
j_call: TRBJ2-1
cdr3_nt: TGCGCCAGCAGCGCAGGACTAGCGGGACCCTGGGACAATGAGCAGTTCTTC
cdr3_aa: CASSAGLAGPWDNEQFF